These T cell receptor beta chains were read from a single sample in a study of CD8 T cells in Susac syndrome. TCRdb analysed the immunoSEQ multiplex PCR reads with MiXCR anew, one entry per CDR3 protein. The sample shows around 160,000 distinct CDR3 sequences, about 93% of them seen only once. The sequenced material came from CD4+ T cells from PBMCs. These TCRs come from a human donor in good health. The CDR3 runs from the conserved cysteine through the conserved F or W. The order of the fields is CDR3 protein, CDR3 DNA, D gene, J gene, clone size, V gene. D genes are given only for firm matches. Not all rows give a size; the values are once, few, many and, for expanded clones, a class.

CDR3 protein: CASRTGTDYGYTF
CDR3 DNA: TGTGCCAGTCGTACCGGGACAGACTATGGCTACACCTTC
D gene: TRBD1
J gene: TRBJ1-2
clone size: NA
V gene: TRBV6-6

CDR3 protein: CASSQPAGANVLTF
CDR3 DNA: TGTGCCAGCAGCCAACCGGCTGGGGCCAACGTCCTGACTTTC
D gene: NA
J gene: TRBJ2-6
clone size: NA
V gene: TRBV3-1

CDR3 protein: CASSFDPGTASNSPLHF
CDR3 DNA: TGTGCCAGCAGTTTTGATCCCGGGACGGCATCGAATTCACCCCTCCACTTT
D gene: NA
J gene: TRBJ1-6
clone size: NA
V gene: TRBV28

CDR3 protein: CASSAGVGYGYTF
CDR3 DNA: TGTGCCAGCAGTGCGGGGGTCGGGTATGGCTACACCTTC
D gene: NA
J gene: TRBJ1-2
clone size: NA
V gene: TRBV27

CDR3 protein: CASSDHSPYGYTF
CDR3 DNA: TGTGCCAGCAGTGATCACAGTCCCTATGGCTACACCTTC
D gene: NA
J gene: TRBJ1-2
clone size: NA
V gene: TRBV2

CDR3 protein: CASNTREHNEQFF
CDR3 DNA: TGTGCCAGTAATACGAGGGAACACAATGAGCAGTTCTTC
D gene: NA
J gene: TRBJ2-1
clone size: NA
V gene: TRBV19

CDR3 protein: CASRTSGGYEQYF
CDR3 DNA: TGTGCCAGCAGAACTAGCGGGGGATACGAGCAGTACTTC
D gene: TRBD2
J gene: TRBJ2-7
clone size: NA
V gene: TRBV6-2/TRBV6-3

CDR3 protein: CSAGGEEKLFF
CDR3 DNA: TGCAGCGCAGGGGGAGAGGAAAAACTGTTTTTT
D gene: TRBD1
J gene: TRBJ1-4
clone size: NA
V gene: TRBV29-1

CDR3 protein: CASSQDSGTGHSPLHF
CDR3 DNA: TGTGCCAGCAGCCAAGATTCCGGGACGGGGCATTCACCCCTCCACTTT
D gene: NA
J gene: TRBJ1-6
clone size: NA
V gene: TRBV3-1

CDR3 protein: CSARDSDAVSPLHF
CDR3 DNA: TGCAGTGCTAGAGACTCGGACGCCGTTTCACCCCTCCACTTT
D gene: NA
J gene: TRBJ1-6
clone size: NA
V gene: TRBV20-1

CDR3 protein: CASSSGRGGADTQYF
CDR3 DNA: TGTGCCAGCAGCTCCGGGAGGGGGGGCGCAGATACGCAGTATTTT
D gene: TRBD2
J gene: TRBJ2-3
clone size: once
V gene: TRBV5-8

CDR3 protein: CASSTTGGVDTQYF
CDR3 DNA: TGTGCCAGCTCGACGACGGGGGGGGTAGATACGCAGTATTTT
D gene: TRBD2
J gene: TRBJ2-3
clone size: NA
V gene: TRBV2

CDR3 protein: CASSLDRSVNYGYTF
CDR3 DNA: TGCGCCAGCAGCTTGGACCGATCAGTTAACTATGGCTACACCTTC
D gene: NA
J gene: TRBJ1-2
clone size: NA
V gene: TRBV5-1

CDR3 protein: CASSQDRTGTSYEQYF
CDR3 DNA: TGCGCCAGCAGCCAAGATAGGACAGGGACGAGCTACGAGCAGTACTTC
D gene: TRBD1
J gene: TRBJ2-7
clone size: NA
V gene: TRBV4-3

CDR3 protein: CSTPDRGGSPLHF
CDR3 DNA: TGCAGTACTCCAGACAGGGGAGGTTCACCCCTCCACTTT
D gene: TRBD1
J gene: TRBJ1-6
clone size: NA
V gene: TRBV20-1

CDR3 protein: CARSLILWGNYGYTF
CDR3 DNA: TGTGCCAGAAGCTTGATCCTCTGGGGGAACTATGGCTACACCTTC
D gene: NA
J gene: TRBJ1-2
clone size: NA
V gene: TRBV5-3

CDR3 protein: CASSSGLAGGKTQYF
CDR3 DNA: TGTGCCAGCAGCTCGGGACTAGCGGGGGGGAAGACCCAGTACTTC
D gene: TRBD2
J gene: TRBJ2-5
clone size: NA
V gene: TRBV7-2

CDR3 protein: CSATLNGDYGYTF
CDR3 DNA: TGCAGTGCTACCCTAAACGGTGACTATGGCTACACCTTC
D gene: NA
J gene: TRBJ1-2
clone size: NA
V gene: TRBV20-1

CDR3 protein: CASSPTGTGTTEAFF
CDR3 DNA: TGTGCCAGCAGCCCAACCGGGACAGGGACCACTGAAGCTTTCTTT
D gene: TRBD1
J gene: TRBJ1-1
clone size: NA
V gene: TRBV28

CDR3 protein: CATSRERGIGTGELFF
CDR3 DNA: TGTGCCACCAGCAGAGAACGCGGAATCGGCACCGGGGAGCTGTTTTTT
D gene: NA
J gene: TRBJ2-2
clone size: NA
V gene: TRBV15

CDR3 protein: CSVEPAQETQYF
CDR3 DNA: TGCAGCGTTGAACCGGCCCAAGAGACCCAGTACTTC
D gene: NA
J gene: TRBJ2-5
clone size: once
V gene: TRBV29-1

CDR3 protein: CAWSLNTEAFF
CDR3 DNA: TGTGCCTGGAGTCTTAACACTGAAGCTTTCTTT
D gene: NA
J gene: TRBJ1-1
clone size: once
V gene: TRBV30

CDR3 protein: CASQREIYEQYF
CDR3 DNA: TGTGCCAGCCAAAGAGAGATCTACGAGCAGTACTTC
D gene: NA
J gene: TRBJ2-7
clone size: NA
V gene: TRBV2

CDR3 protein: CSTGTAPNYGYTF
CDR3 DNA: TGCAGCACAGGGACAGCTCCCAACTATGGCTACACCTTC
D gene: TRBD1
J gene: TRBJ1-2
clone size: NA
V gene: TRBV29-1

CDR3 protein: CASSLYSTVGTEAFF
CDR3 DNA: TGTGCCAGCAGTCTATACTCGACAGTCGGCACTGAAGCTTTCTTT
D gene: NA
J gene: TRBJ1-1
clone size: NA
V gene: TRBV27

CDR3 protein: CASSPVNTNSYNEQFF
CDR3 DNA: TGTGCCAGCAGTCCGGTGAACACGAACTCCTACAATGAGCAGTTCTTC
D gene: NA
J gene: TRBJ2-1
clone size: NA
V gene: TRBV27

CDR3 protein: CSANSGGATYEQYF
CDR3 DNA: TGCAGTGCTAATAGCGGGGGGGCGACCTACGAGCAGTACTTC
D gene: TRBD2
J gene: TRBJ2-7
clone size: NA
V gene: TRBV20-1

CDR3 protein: CASTLGQGNTEAFF
CDR3 DNA: TGTGCCAGCACGCTAGGACAGGGGAACACTGAAGCTTTCTTT
D gene: TRBD1
J gene: TRBJ1-1
clone size: NA
V gene: TRBV6-5

CDR3 protein: CASSKTRGQPTNYGYTF
CDR3 DNA: TGTGCCAGCAGCAAGACCCGGGGACAGCCAACTAACTATGGCTACACCTTC
D gene: TRBD1
J gene: TRBJ1-2
clone size: NA
V gene: TRBV7-8

CDR3 protein: CASSQSPRGNTEAFF
CDR3 DNA: TGTGCCAGCAGCCAATCCCCCAGGGGGAACACTGAAGCTTTCTTT
D gene: NA
J gene: TRBJ1-1
clone size: NA
V gene: TRBV16

CDR3 protein: CASSQGFGEAFF
CDR3 DNA: TGTGCCAGCAGCCAGGGATTCGGCGAAGCTTTCTTT
D gene: NA
J gene: TRBJ1-1
clone size: few
V gene: TRBV6-2/TRBV6-3

CDR3 protein: CASSYGRTEAFF
CDR3 DNA: TGTGCCAGCAGTTACGGTCGGACTGAAGCTTTCTTT
D gene: NA
J gene: TRBJ1-1
clone size: NA
V gene: TRBV6-2/TRBV6-3

CDR3 protein: CASNQSGSSYNEQFF
CDR3 DNA: TGCGCCAGCAACCAGAGCGGGAGCTCCTACAATGAGCAGTTCTTC
D gene: TRBD2
J gene: TRBJ2-1
clone size: NA
V gene: TRBV4-3

CDR3 protein: CASTGRASYNEQFF
CDR3 DNA: TGTGCCAGCACAGGACGGGCGTCCTACAATGAGCAGTTCTTC
D gene: NA
J gene: TRBJ2-1
clone size: NA
V gene: TRBV6-2/TRBV6-3

CDR3 protein: CSARDRATGYTF
CDR3 DNA: TGCAGTGCTAGAGATCGGGCGACTGGCTACACCTTC
D gene: NA
J gene: TRBJ1-2
clone size: NA
V gene: TRBV20-1

CDR3 protein: CSVSGQKNTGELFF
CDR3 DNA: TGCAGCGTTTCGGGTCAGAAGAACACCGGGGAGCTGTTTTTT
D gene: NA
J gene: TRBJ2-2
clone size: NA
V gene: TRBV29-1

CDR3 protein: CASSSGGLNEKLFF
CDR3 DNA: TGTGCCAGCAGCTCGGGGGGCCTTAATGAAAAACTGTTTTTT
D gene: NA
J gene: TRBJ1-4
clone size: NA
V gene: TRBV5-4

CDR3 protein: CSARGRATEAFF
CDR3 DNA: TGCAGTGCACGTGGGAGGGCCACTGAAGCTTTCTTT
D gene: NA
J gene: TRBJ1-1
clone size: NA
V gene: TRBV20-1

CDR3 protein: CATSDRTRTFTDTQYF
CDR3 DNA: TGTGCCACCAGTGATCGAACAAGAACATTCACAGATACGCAGTATTTT
D gene: NA
J gene: TRBJ2-3
clone size: once
V gene: TRBV24-1

CDR3 protein: CASGSGTGGFYEQYF
CDR3 DNA: TGTGCCAGCGGCTCCGGGACAGGGGGCTTCTACGAGCAGTACTTC
D gene: TRBD1
J gene: TRBJ2-7
clone size: NA
V gene: TRBV7-9

CDR3 protein: CASSFRGDLYNEQFF
CDR3 DNA: TGCGCCAGCAGCTTTAGGGGGGACCTTTACAATGAGCAGTTCTTC
D gene: NA
J gene: TRBJ2-1
clone size: NA
V gene: TRBV5-1

CDR3 protein: CASSHERDSAYGSPLHF
CDR3 DNA: TGTGCCAGCAGCCATGAACGGGACAGCGCCTATGGTTCACCCCTCCACTTT
D gene: TRBD1
J gene: TRBJ1-6
clone size: NA
V gene: TRBV3-1

CDR3 protein: CASSPTGFRTEAFF
CDR3 DNA: TGTGCCAGCAGCCCCACAGGGTTTAGGACTGAAGCTTTCTTT
D gene: NA
J gene: TRBJ1-1
clone size: NA
V gene: TRBV7-9

CDR3 protein: CASSRAGGLADTQYF
CDR3 DNA: TGTGCCAGCAGCCGAGCAGGGGGGCTCGCAGATACGCAGTATTTT
D gene: NA
J gene: TRBJ2-3
clone size: NA
V gene: TRBV3-1

CDR3 protein: CASSFNQGGITGELFF
CDR3 DNA: TGTGCCAGCAGTTTCAACCAGGGTGGAATCACCGGGGAGCTGTTTTTT
D gene: NA
J gene: TRBJ2-2
clone size: once
V gene: TRBV27

CDR3 protein: CAIDPGESYGYTF
CDR3 DNA: TGTGCCATCGACCCAGGGGAGTCTTATGGCTACACCTTC
D gene: NA
J gene: TRBJ1-2
clone size: NA
V gene: TRBV10-3

CDR3 protein: CASSQDLGDQPQHF
CDR3 DNA: TGCGCCAGCAGCCAAGATCTGGGCGATCAGCCCCAGCATTTT
D gene: NA
J gene: TRBJ1-5
clone size: NA
V gene: TRBV4-3

CDR3 protein: CARNPTLGGSPLHF
CDR3 DNA: TGTGCCAGAAACCCGACGCTAGGGGGTTCACCCCTCCACTTT
D gene: NA
J gene: TRBJ1-6
clone size: NA
V gene: TRBV6-6

CDR3 protein: CASSEGTVVRNTEAFF
CDR3 DNA: TGTGCCAGCAGCGAAGGGACAGTTGTACGGAACACTGAAGCTTTCTTT
D gene: TRBD1
J gene: TRBJ1-1
clone size: NA
V gene: TRBV9

CDR3 protein: CASSSWTVNYGYTF
CDR3 DNA: TGTGCCAGCAGCTCATGGACGGTTAACTATGGCTACACCTTC
D gene: NA
J gene: TRBJ1-2
clone size: NA
V gene: TRBV5-4

CDR3 protein: CASSLEGTDSGRYEQYF
CDR3 DNA: TGTGCCAGCAGCTTAGAAGGGACGGACTCCGGGCGGTACGAGCAGTACTTC
D gene: NA
J gene: TRBJ2-7
clone size: NA
V gene: TRBV13

CDR3 protein: CASGLPPGGSGGQYF
CDR3 DNA: TGTGCTAGTGGTTTACCCCCCGGTGGCTCCGGTGGGCAGTACTTC
D gene: NA
J gene: TRBJ2-7
clone size: NA
V gene: TRBV12-5

CDR3 protein: CASSLRGHRETQYF
CDR3 DNA: TGTGCCAGCAGTTTAAGAGGGCACAGGGAGACCCAGTACTTC
D gene: NA
J gene: TRBJ2-5
clone size: NA
V gene: TRBV27

CDR3 protein: CAGGQYTEAFF
CDR3 DNA: TGTGCCGGCGGACAGTACACTGAAGCTTTCTTT
D gene: NA
J gene: TRBJ1-1
clone size: NA
V gene: TRBV2

CDR3 protein: CSASRVEAFF
CDR3 DNA: TGCAGTGCTAGCCGGGTGGAAGCTTTCTTT
D gene: NA
J gene: TRBJ1-1
clone size: once
V gene: TRBV20-1

CDR3 protein: CSVEAQVGYGYTF
CDR3 DNA: TGCAGCGTTGAGGCACAGGTCGGCTATGGCTACACCTTC
D gene: NA
J gene: TRBJ1-2
clone size: NA
V gene: TRBV29-1

CDR3 protein: CASSPRGDEQYF
CDR3 DNA: TGTGCCAGCAGTCCCAGGGGCGACGAGCAGTACTTC
D gene: NA
J gene: TRBJ2-7
clone size: few
V gene: TRBV12-3/TRBV12-4

CDR3 protein: CSVTRGTGGETQYF
CDR3 DNA: TGCAGCGTGACCCGCGGGACGGGTGGGGAGACCCAGTACTTC
D gene: NA
J gene: TRBJ2-5
clone size: NA
V gene: TRBV29-1

CDR3 protein: CASSALGGFQPQHF
CDR3 DNA: TGTGCCAGCAGCGCCCTAGGGGGGTTTCAGCCCCAGCATTTT
D gene: NA
J gene: TRBJ1-5
clone size: NA
V gene: TRBV9